This TCR beta chain is from a study of T cells after yellow fever vaccination. Study-wide results and limits: The booster saw the reappearance of most primary-vaccination clones (96% CD4, around 88% CD8).

On this clonotype: What it binds is not known.

TCR cDNA was made by 5'RACE template switching, adding a universal primer site and UMIs. TCRdb redid the calling of the 5' RACE reads with MiXCR, one entry per CDR3 protein. The table includes hundreds of thousands of distinct CDR3 sequences, 3.6% detected once. Trimming cost V 8 bases and J 0 bases, with 13 bases left between them. The CDR3 has 14 amino acids. This sequence was found in a man aged 18 to 29 who received the YFV17D yellow fever vaccine. This rearrangement joins TRBV12-3 or TRBV12-4 to TRBJ1-1, with D perhaps TRBD1 (6 bases). Sequencing was performed on PBMCs, taken on the day of the yellow fever booster vaccination. The CDR3 nucleotides read TGTGCCAGCGCGCAGGACAGAATGAACACTGAAGCTTTCTTT. Translation: CASAQDRMNTEAFF.